This T cell receptor (beta chain) derives from a study of technical replicates of blood from a handful of donors. Here immunoSEQ multiplex PCR was the method, and the copy in TCRdb shows in-frame clones only, minus some. The sample shows under 95,000 clones, 91% of them seen only once. Sequencing was carried out using T cells isolated from PBMCs. The sequence derives from a human donor in good health. Some clones in this sample may be carry-over from other donors' samples.

The CDR3 bases are TGCGCCAGCCGGAATCCGGGACAGGGAAATGGCTACACCTTC. Encoded protein: CASRNPGQGNGYTF. The chain employs TRBV4-1 and TRBJ1-2; 9 bases map to TRBD1. This CDR3 is built from 14 residues. Trimming cost V 8 bases and J 6 bases; bases outside gene matches: 10. Germline loops: CDR1 MGHRA, CDR2 YSYEKL.